This T cell receptor (beta chain) was sequenced during a study of cytomegalovirus exposure and HLA in healthy donors. CDR1 is MGHRA and CDR2 is YSYEKL in the germline V gene. The CDR3 consists of 15 residues. Regarding the study as a whole: The investigators catalogued 164 TCR beta chains as cytomegalovirus-associated.

In regard to this clone: Its target is unknown.

PCR primers comprised 60 Vbeta and 13 Jbeta primers. The data were produced by immunoSEQ multiplex PCR, yet TCRdb's version contains in-frame clones alone and is incomplete. The sample shows around 70,000 clones, and about 3.8% sits with its ten largest clones. The sequence derives from a female donor in good health and CMV-seropositive. This sequence joins TRBV4-1 and TRBJ2-2; D gene ambiguous. The sample consisted of PBMCs. CDR3 protein: CAGNWVLANTGELFF. In DNA, the CDR3 is TGCGCGGGCAATTGGGTCCTCGCGAACACCGGGGAGCTGTTTTTT.